One sample yielded the 18 T cell receptor beta chains listed below, sequenced in a study of blood T cells in healthy people across ages. Primed by a sample-barcoded 5' primer and a J-beta primer mix, a second PCR proceeded for 7 to 11 cycles. TCRdb re-analysed the 5' RACE reads in MiXCR, keeping a single row per CDR3 protein. Among fewer than 950,000 distinct CDR3 sequences listed, roughly 34% were seen once. Sequenced input: blood. Source of these receptors: a man aged 18 to 35 in good health.

The chain joins TRBV19 to TRBJ1-1; D remains unclear. Trimming took off 5 bases at V and 4 bases at J, with 11 bases between the two ends. CDR1 is LNHDA, CDR2 SQIVND, per germline (reference sequence). This CDR3 spans 13 amino acids. CDR3 bases: TGTGCCAGTAGTTCGACCCGGGCCACTGAAGCTTTCTTT. Amino acids: CASSSTRATEAFF.

This clonotype came up a few times. The chain couples TRBV12-3 or TRBV12-4 to TRBJ1-1; no clear D. This CDR3 is built from 13 residues. Trimming took 8 bases from V and 4 from J, leaving 14 bases between them. The CDR3 region has the DNA TGTGCCAGCGTTCGGGGTTGGCTCACTGAAGCTTTCTTT. This encodes CASVRGWLTEAFF.

The V and J genes are TRBV6-2 or TRBV6-3 and TRBJ2-1, with 7 bases fitting TRBD1. The ends lost 4 bases at V and 14 bases at J; junction bases unmatched: 11. Germline V gene lookup returns CDR1 MNHEY and CDR2 SVGEGT. The CDR3 extends over 13 amino acids. The CDR3 protein is CASSSTSGTGEFF. CDR3 bases: TGTGCCAGCAGTTCAACCTCCGGTACAGGGGAGTTCTTC.

This clonotype occurred many times. The chain's CDR3 is CASSWGLAGQYNEQFF. The CDR3 nucleotides read TGTGCCAGCAGTTGGGGACTAGCGGGGCAGTACAATGAGCAGTTCTTC. V usage is TRBV27 and J usage is TRBJ2-1; 13 bases are a match to TRBD2. CDR1 is MNHEY and CDR2 is SMNVEV in the germline V gene (reference sequence). V shed 4 bases, J shed 4 bases, and the junction held 4 bases outside the gene matches. The CDR3 consists of 16 residues.

This clonotype was seen a handful of times. V usage is TRBV4-3 and J usage is TRBJ1-4; D not certain. CDR3 size: 17 residues. V lost 4 bases, J lost 0 bases, and 15 bases lay in between. The germline CDR1 and CDR2 sequences are LGHNA and YSLEER. The CDR3 reads CASSPGGGGATNEKLFF. DNA for the CDR3: TGCGCCAGCAGCCCCGGAGGAGGTGGAGCAACTAATGAAAAACTGTTTTTT.

The genes are TRBV4-3 and TRBJ2-1; D unresolved. With the DNA end fitting TRBJ2-7 better, the J assignment may be wrong. CDR1 is LGHNA and CDR2 is YSLEER in the germline V gene. CDR3 length: 15 residues. The CDR3 reads CASSQDGDAYNEQYF. CDR3 nucleotides: TGCGCCAGCAGCCAAGACGGAGACGCCTACAATGAGCAGTACTTC.

This clonotype was detected only a few times. The gene calls are TRBV20-1 and TRBJ1-5; no firm D call. Germline CDR1 DFQATT, CDR2 SNEGSKA (reference sequence). CDR3 length: 13 residues. V lost 5 bases and J lost 0, with 8 bases in between. CDR3 bases: TGCAGTGCTCTGGAAGATAGCAATCAGCCCCAGCATTTT. It codes for CSALEDSNQPQHF.

The J gene is TRBJ2-3, the V gene TRBV20-1, with D perhaps matching TRBD1 or TRBD2 (5 bases each). V was pared by 8 bases and J by 10 bases, with 19 bases between. The CDR3 has 12 residues. CDR1 is DFQATT and CDR2 is SNEGSKA in the germline V gene (reference sequence). DNA of the CDR3: TGCAGTTCAGGGACCCCTTGGGGGTCGCAGTATTTT. This encodes CSSGTPWGSQYF.

The table lists this clonotype with many counts. This chain connects TRBV12-3 or TRBV12-4 to TRBJ2-1; D might be TRBD1 (6 bases). V lost 2 bases, J lost 4 bases, and 9 bases lay in between. CDR3 size: 14 residues. This CDR3 reads CASSLQQGYNEQFF. DNA of the CDR3: TGTGCCAGCAGTTTACAACAGGGATACAATGAGCAGTTCTTC.

Notes on this clonotype: Because the CDR3 is missing its conserved closing phenylalanine or tryptophan, this is likely a read error. The chain has TRBV5-5 and TRBJ1-2; 8 bases line up with TRBD1. The CDR3 is 13 residues long. After removal of 3 bases from V and 6 bases from J, the junction contained 4 bases not matched to a gene. Germline values: CDR1 SGHKS, CDR2 YYEKEE (reference sequence). Here the CDR3 DNA reads TGTGCCAGCAGCTCTTCGACAGGGGATGGCTACACCCTC. It yields the protein CASSSSTGDGYTL.

The rearrangement links TRBV2 to TRBJ2-1, with D unclear. The V gene's germline CDR1 is SNHLY and CDR2 FYNNEI. Trimming took off 2 bases at V and 10 bases at J, with 15 bases between the two ends. There are 14 residues in the CDR3. The CDR3 protein is CASSERLYTYEQFF. CDR3 in DNA: TGTGCCAGCAGTGAAAGGCTGTACACCTACGAGCAGTTCTTC.

On this clonotype itself: This may come from a read error, since a much larger clone is one base off. The rearrangement joins TRBV20-1 to TRBJ2-5, with TRBD2 identical over 13 bases. This CDR3 has 16 residues. CDR1 is DFQATT, CDR2 SNEGSKA, per germline (reference sequence). With 0 bases clipped from V and 11 bases from J, the junction kept 12 bases outside the gene matches. The CDR3 DNA reads as TGCAGTGCTAGAGATCAGGCCCGACTAGCGGGGGGATTACAGTACTTC. It encodes CSARDQARLAGGLQYF.

This clonotype was seen only once. The gene calls are TRBV12-3 or TRBV12-4 and TRBJ1-5; D remains ambiguous. The V gene lost 3 bases and the J gene lost 11 bases, with 8 bases spanning the gap. This CDR3 comprises 11 residues. The CDR3 coding sequence is TGTGCCAGCAGTTTGGTTGGGACCCAGCATTTT. Protein: CASSLVGTQHF.

The rearrangement uses TRBV2 and TRBJ1-5; D possibly corresponds to TRBD1 (5 bases). Germline V gives CDR1 SNHLY, CDR2 FYNNEI. This CDR3 has 15 residues. The V and J ends lost 8 bases and 3 bases respectively, with 17 bases between them. The CDR3 sequence is CASRAGRESNQPQHF. The CDR3, as DNA: TGTGCCAGCCGCGCAGGGCGAGAATCCAATCAGCCCCAGCATTTT.

This clonotype was observed a few times. V and J are TRBV6-5 and TRBJ1-1; 8 positions agree with TRBD1. Germline V gives CDR1 MNHEY, CDR2 SVGAGI. The CDR3 has 15 amino acids. V shed 8 bases and J 1 base; nucleotides not matched to a gene: 9. CDR3 DNA: TGTGCCAGCGAATCGTCCGGGACAGGGAACACTGAAGCTTTCTTT. Protein sequence: CASESSGTGNTEAFF.

On this clonotype: One end of the junction is discordant with germline, which a read error may explain. The chain joins TRBV12-3 or TRBV12-4 to TRBJ2-5; D unresolved. This CDR3 spans 12 amino acids. The CDR3 region is CANSLARDEQYF. DNA of the CDR3: TGTGCCAACAGTTTAGCTAGAGATGAGCAGTACTTC.

This clonotype was observed a few times. V gene TRBV10-3 combines with J gene TRBJ1-2; perhaps TRBD1 as D (5 bases). The CDR3 totals 14 residues. CDR1 and CDR2 (germline): ENHRY, SYGVKD. V was clipped by 3 bases and J by 8 bases, with 16 bases between them. CDR3 in amino acids: CAISEPARGTGYTF. DNA for the CDR3: TGTGCCATCAGTGAACCAGCCCGGGGGACCGGCTACACCTTC.

The rearrangement joins TRBV4-1 to TRBJ1-1; no clear D. CDR1 is MGHRA and CDR2 is YSYEKL in the germline V gene. The CDR3 sequence is 13 residues long. Trimming removed 7 bases at V and 3 bases at J, with 12 bases between. The CDR3 region is CASIRVLDTEAFF. In nucleotides, the CDR3 is TGCGCCAGCATCCGAGTATTAGACACTGAAGCTTTCTTT.